This T cell receptor beta chain is from a study of glioma-infiltrating T cells after dendritic cell vaccination. The CDR3 has 16 residues. Germline trimming cut 5 bases from V and 5 bases from J; bases unmatched to any gene: 11. In germline, CDR1 is SGHVS, CDR2 FQNEAQ. The protocol was immunoSEQ multiplex PCR, while the TCRdb copy is restricted to in-frame clones and leaves out a portion. The data contain about 1,200 clones, roughly 89% of them seen just once; the ten biggest clones take up approximately 6.8%. Sequenced material: tumor tissue, taken before dendritic cell vaccination. The TCR sequence derives from a human donor with glioblastoma. The chain uses TRBV7-8 and TRBJ1-4, with 7 positions matching TRBD1. The CDR3: CASSPDRGQYNEKLFF. In nucleotides, the CDR3 is TGTGCCAGCAGCCCCGACCGGGGACAGTACAATGAAAAACTGTTTTTT.